Listed below are T cell receptor beta chains from one sample, sequenced in a study of blood T cells in healthy people across ages. TCRdb re-called the 5' RACE reads with MiXCR, one entry per CDR3 protein. There are 850,000 to 1,100,000 distinct CDR3 sequences in the sample; 35% to 40% occur only once, and 10% to 15% lies in the top ten. The source material was blood. The receptors shown here come from a man between 18 and 29 years old in good health. CDR3s include the opening cysteine and the closing phenylalanine or tryptophan. D genes are given only for firm matches. Only part of the rows carry a size: once, few, many, or a class if the clone is expanded.

.	.	TRBV7-9	TRBJ2-7	14	CASSAVQGSYEQYF	TGTGCCAGCAGCGCAGTTCAGGGTTCCTACGAGCAGTACTTC
few	.	TRBV3-1	TRBJ2-1	13	CASSPDTWREQFF	TGTGCCAGCAGCCCGGACACCTGGCGGGAGCAGTTCTTC
.	TRBD1	TRBV4-3	TRBJ1-3	17	CASSRSDRGLSGNTIYF	TGCGCCAGCAGCCGCTCGGACAGGGGGTTATCTGGAAACACCATATATTTT
.	.	TRBV4-2	TRBJ1-4	16	CASSQGGGAPNEKLFF	TGTGCCAGCAGCCAAGGCGGTGGGGCCCCTAATGAAAAACTGTTTTTT
few	.	TRBV27	TRBJ1-5	15	CASTSRVGEGQPQHF	TGTGCCAGCACCTCAAGGGTCGGGGAAGGACAGCCCCAGCATTTT
.	.	TRBV6-5	TRBJ1-6	15	CASSYDSPGGSPLHF	TGTGCCAGCAGTTACGACAGTCCCGGGGGGTCACCCCTCCACTTT
many	.	TRBV20-1	TRBJ2-7	15	CSARDPQGRYSEQYF	TGCAGTGCTAGAGATCCTCAGGGAAGATACTCCGAGCAGTACTTC
.	.	TRBV20-1	TRBJ2-7	13	CSARDYGSYEQYF	TGCAGTGCTAGAGATTACGGCTCCTACGAGCAGTACTTC
.	TRBD1	TRBV4-2	TRBJ1-4	16	CASSQDPPGGGEELFF	TGTGCCAGCAGCCAAGATCCTCCAGGGGGCGGTGAAGAACTGTTTTTT
.	.	TRBV10-3	TRBJ2-5	12	CAYHASGETQYF	TGTGCCTACCATGCCTCAGGAGAGACCCAGTACTTC
.	.	TRBV6-5	TRBJ2-1	16	CASSYSAGQGGSEQFF	TGTGCCAGCAGTTACTCGGCGGGTCAAGGGGGAAGTGAGCAGTTCTTC
few	.	TRBV2	TRBJ1-6	14	CASTWQELNSPLHF	TGTGCCAGCACGTGGCAGGAACTCAATTCACCCCTCCACTTT
.	.	TRBV28	TRBJ2-5	14	CASSVYRAQETQYF	TGTGCCAGCAGTGTATACAGGGCCCAAGAGACCCAGTACTTC
few	.	TRBV4-1	TRBJ2-1	12	CASSQDLYEQFF	TGCGCCAGCAGCCAAGATCTCTATGAGCAGTTCTTC
few	.	TRBV7-2	TRBJ1-1	15	CASSLILGMNTEAFF	TGTGCCAGCAGCTTAATTTTAGGGATGAACACTGAAGCTTTCTTT
.	TRBD1	TRBV5-6	TRBJ1-4	18	CASSLAGQATATNEKLFF	TGCGCCAGCAGCTTGGCGGGACAGGCAACTGCAACTAATGAAAAACTGTTTTTT
once	.	TRBV7-9	TRBJ2-3	16	CASSLKARELTDTQYF	TGTGCCAGCAGCCTCAAGGCCAGGGAACTCACAGATACGCAGTATTTT
few	TRBD1	TRBV20-1	TRBJ1-2	17	CSARTSRGQGENYGYTF	TGCAGTGCTAGAACCTCCCGTGGGCAGGGGGAGAACTATGGCTACACCTTC
few	TRBD2	TRBV20-1	TRBJ2-1	15	CSAKFKGLAGNEQFF	TGCAGTGCTAAATTTAAGGGACTAGCGGGGAATGAGCAGTTCTTC
.	.	TRBV12-3/TRBV12-4	TRBJ1-2	15	CASRSAGTANYGYTF	TGTGCCAGCAGGTCCGCAGGGACCGCCAACTATGGCTACACCTTC
few	.	TRBV10-3	TRBJ2-6	17	CAISEPGQVSGANVLTF	TGTGCCATCAGTGAGCCGGGACAAGTCTCTGGGGCCAACGTCCTGACTTTC
.	.	TRBV2	TRBJ1-2	12	CASSEAGCGYTF	TGTGCCAGCAGTGAAGCGGGATGTGGCTACACCTTC
many	.	TRBV12-3/TRBV12-4	TRBJ2-3	13	CASTPNPKDTQYF	TGTGCCAGCACCCCTAATCCAAAGGATACGCAGTATTTT
.	.	TRBV5-1	TRBJ2-1	16	CAGSPRVDVGYNEQFF	TGCGCCGGCAGCCCTCGGGTTGACGTGGGGTATAATGAGCAGTTCTTC
few	.	TRBV20-1	TRBJ1-5	15	CSARKGTSSNQPQHF	TGCAGTGCTAGGAAGGGGACTTCTAGCAATCAGCCCCAGCATTTT
.	.	TRBV27	TRBJ2-3	15	CASSLERSPTDTQYF	TGTGCCAGCAGTTTAGAGCGGAGCCCCACAGATACGCAGTATTTT
.	.	TRBV5-1	TRBJ2-7	15	CASSQTGIGPYEQYF	TGCGCCAGCAGCCAGACGGGGATCGGACCCTACGAGCAGTACTTC
.	.	TRBV5-1	TRBJ2-2	14	CASSLSQDGGELFF	TGCGCCAGCAGCTTATCACAGGACGGCGGGGAGCTGTTTTTT
.	.	TRBV2	TRBJ1-4	14	CASSDRRESGKLFF	TGTGCCAGCAGTGATCGACGAGAGTCGGGAAAACTGTTTTTT
few	TRBD1	TRBV4-2	TRBJ1-2	16	CASSQVGQGGEYGYTF	TGTGCCAGCAGCCAAGTCGGACAGGGGGGAGAATATGGCTACACCTTC
.	TRBD1	TRBV20-1	TRBJ2-4	14	CSVRTGFAKNIQYF	TGCAGTGTCCGGACAGGCTTTGCCAAAAACATTCAGTACTTC
.	.	TRBV20-1	TRBJ1-2	12	CSGPPRGYGYTF	TGCAGTGGGCCTCCGAGGGGTTATGGCTACACCTTC
.	.	TRBV11-1	TRBJ1-1	14	CASTPAILNTEAFF	TGTGCCAGCACTCCCGCGATTCTGAACACTGAAGCTTTCTTT
.	.	TRBV4-2	TRBJ2-5	14	CASSQETGSGEQYF	TGTGCCAGCAGCCAGGAAACAGGGTCCGGTGAGCAGTACTTC
once	.	TRBV9	TRBJ1-2	14	CASSVGTAYYGYTF	TGTGCCAGCAGCGTAGGGACAGCCTACTATGGCTACACCTTC
few	.	TRBV5-1	TRBJ2-7	14	CASSLDSLGYEQYF	TGCGCCAGCAGCTTGGACAGTTTAGGGTACGAGCAGTACTTC
.	TRBD1	TRBV6-2/TRBV6-3	TRBJ1-2	16	CTSSKDRDRPNYGYTF	TGTACCAGCAGTAAAGATCGGGACAGACCAAACTATGGCTACACCTTC
.	.	TRBV29-1	TRBJ1-1	13	CSVVRALNTEAFF	TGCAGCGTCGTTAGGGCCCTGAACACTGAAGCTTTCTTT
few	.	TRBV4-1	TRBJ1-4	13	CASSKAANEKLFF	TGCGCCAGCAGCAAAGCGGCTAATGAAAAACTGTTTTTT
once	TRBD1	TRBV4-1	TRBJ1-5	17	CASSQDRQGVGNQPQHF	TGCGCCAGCAGCCAAGATCGGCAGGGGGTTGGCAATCAGCCCCAGCATTTT
.	TRBD2	TRBV6-2/TRBV6-3	TRBJ2-1	18	CASTTRSQRGGSYNEQFF	TGTGCCAGCACAACCCGATCCCAGCGGGGGGGCTCCTACAATGAGCAGTTCTTC
many	.	TRBV20-1	TRBJ2-7	13	CSASPGTDYEQYF	TGCAGTGCTAGCCCCGGGACGGACTACGAGCAGTACTTC
few	TRBD1	TRBV7-9	TRBJ2-5	14	CASSLTDRGETQYF	TGTGCCAGCAGCTTAACGGACAGGGGAGAGACCCAGTACTTC
.	TRBD1	TRBV6-2/TRBV6-3	TRBJ2-3	16	CASSWGQPTNTDTQYF	TGTGCCAGCAGTTGGGGACAGCCAACCAACACAGATACGCAGTATTTT
.	.	TRBV12-3/TRBV12-4	TRBJ2-3	14	CAGSLGPGADTQYF	TGTGCCGGCAGTTTAGGCCCAGGGGCAGATACGCAGTATTTT
few	TRBD1	TRBV6-6	TRBJ2-3	14	CASEGDRATDTQYF	TGTGCCAGCGAAGGGGACAGGGCAACAGATACGCAGTATTTT
few	TRBD1	TRBV19	TRBJ1-1	15	CASSIGQGAVTEAFF	TGTGCCAGTAGTATCGGTCAGGGGGCAGTCACTGAAGCTTTCTTT
.	TRBD2	TRBV7-2	TRBJ2-1	16	CASSLVSTSGNNEQFF	TGTGCCAGCAGCTTAGTATCGACTAGCGGAAACAATGAGCAGTTCTTC